These T cell receptor beta chains were read from a single sample in a study of blood T cells in healthy people across ages. TCRdb fed the 5' RACE reads into MiXCR, producing one record per CDR3 protein. The data contain about 690,000 distinct CDR3 sequences, approximately 40% of them singletons. The sample was blood. These receptors were obtained from an older man in good health. Each CDR3 is given with its conserved first and last residue. A D gene is named only where the DNA matches it firmly. Clone size is given for some rows only: seen once, a few or many times, or a class if the clone is expanded.

clone_size: -; j_call: TRBJ2-3; v_call: TRBV29-1; d_call: TRBD2; cdr3_nt: TGCAGCGCTTTAGCGGGAGAGGACACAGATACGCAGTATTTT; cdr3_aa: CSALAGEDTDTQYF
clone_size: -; j_call: TRBJ2-7; v_call: TRBV20-1; d_call: -; cdr3_nt: TGCAGTTCGCGCGGGGACTCGTTCATCGACGAGCAGTACTTC; cdr3_aa: CSSRGDSFIDEQYF
clone_size: -; j_call: TRBJ2-7; v_call: TRBV28; d_call: -; cdr3_nt: TGTGCCAGCAGCCTAAGGACGAGGACCTACGAGCAGTACTTC; cdr3_aa: CASSLRTRTYEQYF
clone_size: few; j_call: TRBJ2-1; v_call: TRBV15; d_call: -; cdr3_nt: TGTGCCACCAGCAGAGGATCGGGAGTGGGTGAGCAGTTCTTC; cdr3_aa: CATSRGSGVGEQFF
clone_size: few; j_call: TRBJ2-5; v_call: TRBV18; d_call: TRBD1; cdr3_nt: TGTGCCAGCTCAAGAGGACAGGGGTATGAGACCCAGTACTTC; cdr3_aa: CASSRGQGYETQYF
clone_size: -; j_call: TRBJ2-2; v_call: TRBV5-4; d_call: TRBD1; cdr3_nt: TGTGCCAGCAACCCAGGAGGACAGGGGGCGACCGGGGAGCTGTTTTTT; cdr3_aa: CASNPGGQGATGELFF
clone_size: few; j_call: TRBJ2-7; v_call: TRBV28; d_call: -; cdr3_nt: TGTGCCAGCAGTTTAAGGGCGGCTGAGCAGTACTTC; cdr3_aa: CASSLRAAEQYF
clone_size: -; j_call: TRBJ2-3; v_call: TRBV7-2; d_call: -; cdr3_nt: TGTGCCAGCAGCTTATCCCCAGATACGGGACGAGCTTCGTATTTT; cdr3_aa: CASSLSPDTGRASYF
clone_size: -; j_call: TRBJ1-2; v_call: TRBV4-1; d_call: -; cdr3_nt: TGCGCCAGCAGCCAAGAGGGCAGCTTCTATGGCTACACCTTC; cdr3_aa: CASSQEGSFYGYTF
clone_size: -; j_call: TRBJ2-7; v_call: TRBV20-1; d_call: TRBD1; cdr3_nt: TGCAGTGCGACGGGTGAGGGGGCGCGTGAGCAGTACTTC; cdr3_aa: CSATGEGAREQYF
clone_size: -; j_call: TRBJ2-1; v_call: TRBV6-4; d_call: -; cdr3_nt: TGTGCCAGCTCACGGGAGAAATCCTACAATGAGCAGTTCTTC; cdr3_aa: CASSREKSYNEQFF
clone_size: many; j_call: TRBJ2-5; v_call: TRBV6-2/TRBV6-3; d_call: -; cdr3_nt: TGTGCCAGCTCCCGAAGCGGCTCGGGTTCGGAGACCCAGTACTTC; cdr3_aa: CASSRSGSGSETQYF
clone_size: -; j_call: TRBJ2-7; v_call: TRBV28; d_call: TRBD2; cdr3_nt: TGTGCCAGCAGTTTCAGGGAGGGCTCCTACGAGCAGTACTTC; cdr3_aa: CASSFREGSYEQYF
clone_size: -; j_call: TRBJ2-7; v_call: TRBV6-2/TRBV6-3; d_call: TRBD2; cdr3_nt: TGTACCAGTAGCGGGGGACGGGCCCTCAGGGCCCAGTACTTC; cdr3_aa: CTSSGGRALRAQYF
clone_size: few; j_call: TRBJ2-5; v_call: TRBV2; d_call: -; cdr3_nt: TGTGCCAGCAGTGAAGTCGGGGAGAGTAGGATGGGGACCCAGTACTTC; cdr3_aa: CASSEVGESRMGTQYF
clone_size: -; j_call: TRBJ2-3; v_call: TRBV29-1; d_call: TRBD2; cdr3_nt: TGCAGCGTTGAAGTTAGCGGGAGCGGAACAGATACGCAGTATTTT; cdr3_aa: CSVEVSGSGTDTQYF
clone_size: -; j_call: TRBJ2-3; v_call: TRBV7-8; d_call: TRBD2; cdr3_nt: TGTGCCAGCAGCTTAGCGAGCGGGGGCCTTAGCACAGATACGCAGTATTTT; cdr3_aa: CASSLASGGLSTDTQYF
clone_size: few; j_call: TRBJ1-2; v_call: TRBV28; d_call: -; cdr3_nt: TGTGCCAGCAGTTTAACCGGACAGCCAAAGGACTATGGCTACACCTTC; cdr3_aa: CASSLTGQPKDYGYTF
clone_size: few; j_call: TRBJ2-3; v_call: TRBV7-6; d_call: -; cdr3_nt: TGTGCCAGCAGCTTAGCGCCCTCGAAGCGCACAGATACGCAGTATTTT; cdr3_aa: CASSLAPSKRTDTQYF
clone_size: -; j_call: TRBJ1-5; v_call: TRBV7-2; d_call: -; cdr3_nt: TGTGCCAGCAGCTTTTTGTCTACGGGCAATCAGCCCCAGCATTTT; cdr3_aa: CASSFLSTGNQPQHF
clone_size: -; j_call: TRBJ2-3; v_call: TRBV3-1; d_call: TRBD1; cdr3_nt: TGTGCCAGCAGCCCTACCGGGACAGGGTCCACAGATACGCAGTATTTT; cdr3_aa: CASSPTGTGSTDTQYF
clone_size: many; j_call: TRBJ2-1; v_call: TRBV9; d_call: TRBD2; cdr3_nt: TGTGCCAGCAGCCCATCTAGCGGGGGTTCCTACAATGAGCAGTTCTTC; cdr3_aa: CASSPSSGGSYNEQFF
clone_size: -; j_call: TRBJ2-7; v_call: TRBV6-2/TRBV6-3; d_call: TRBD1; cdr3_nt: TGTGCCAGCAGTACGATTGGACAGGGGAGCTACGAGCAGTACTTC; cdr3_aa: CASSTIGQGSYEQYF
clone_size: -; j_call: TRBJ1-2; v_call: TRBV20-1; d_call: TRBD1; cdr3_nt: TGCAGTGCTCGGACAGGGGAGGGATATGGCTACACCTTC; cdr3_aa: CSARTGEGYGYTF